Below, 10 T cell receptor beta chains from the same sample are listed, as sequenced in a study of T cell repertoires in cytomegalovirus infection. One entry per CDR3 protein results from TCRdb running MiXCR on the reads. The data show about 890,000 distinct CDR3 sequences, approximately 30% seen once. Their specific antigens are unknown. Sequencing was performed on cultured CD8+ T cells from PBMCs, taken from culture after CMV antigen stimulation. These receptors were obtained from a human donor in good health (CMV status not recorded). Some clones in this sample may be carry-over from other donors' samples.

The table lists this clonotype with a few counts. The rearrangement uses TRBV4-1 and TRBJ2-5; a possible D gene is TRBD2 (6 bases). V dropped 1 base and J dropped 5 bases, with 8 bases sitting between them. Germline values: CDR1 MGHRA, CDR2 YSYEKL. The CDR3 has 13 amino acids. The CDR3 bases are TGCGCCAGCAGCCAAGGGGACTTCGAGACCCAGTACTTC. Translating it yields CASSQGDFETQYF.

This clonotype was counted once. The V gene is TRBV20-1, the J gene TRBJ1-2, with a weak D call TRBD1 (6 bases). Deletions cut 5 bases from V and 4 bases from J, with 20 bases between. The length of the CDR3 is 15 residues. Germline CDR1 DFQATT, CDR2 SNEGSKA (reference sequence). CDR3 protein: CSADAGHRASYGYTF. In DNA form, the CDR3 reads TGCAGTGCTGACGCGGGACATCGAGCGAGCTATGGCTACACCTTC.

Only a few counts were recorded for this clonotype. The chain is built from TRBV7-9 and TRBJ2-2, with 8 bases fitting TRBD1. With 4 bases clipped from V and 0 bases from J, the junction kept 7 bases outside the gene matches. The CDR3 totals 17 residues. The germline V gene has CDR1 SEHNR and CDR2 FQNEAQ (reference sequence). The CDR3 spells CASSSGTGWTNTGELFF. CDR3 sequence (DNA): TGTGCCAGCAGCTCTGGGACAGGCTGGACGAACACCGGGGAGCTGTTTTTT. Filled out from reference TRBV7-9 and TRBJ2-2, the complete variable domain reads DTGVSQNPRHKITKRGQNVTFRCDPISEHNRLYWYRQTLGQGPEFLTYFQNEAQLEKSRLLSDRFSAERPKGSFSTLEIQRTEQGDSAMYLCASSSGTGWTNTGELFFGEGSRLTVL.

The chain employs TRBV11-2 and TRBJ2-3; TRBD2 matches 9 bases. Per germline, CDR1 SGHAT and CDR2 FQNNGV. The CDR3 length is 15 residues. The junction had 10 bases not matched to a gene; V was cut back by 5 bases and J by 7 bases. In DNA, the CDR3 is TGTGCCAGCAGCCCCTCTGGCGGGGGGGAATATACGCAGTATTTT. This gives the protein CASSPSGGGEYTQYF. The variable domain in full, completed from reference TRBV11-2 and TRBJ2-3, reads EAGVAQSPRYKIIEKRQSVAFWCNPISGHATLYWYQQILGQGPKLLIQFQNNGVVDDSQLPKDRFSAERLKGVDSTLKIQPAKLEDSAVYLCASSPSGGGEYTQYFGPGTRLTVL.

The gene calls are TRBV2 and TRBJ2-5; weak D call: TRBD2 (5 bases). The CDR3 extends over 15 amino acids. Between the trimmed V and J ends, which lost 8 bases and 0 bases, there was a span of 16 bases. Per the germline V gene, CDR1 is SNHLY and CDR2 is FYNNEI. The CDR3 coding sequence is TGTGCCAGCTCCCCGGGGTCGACGTACCAAGAGACCCAGTACTTC. Its protein product is CASSPGSTYQETQYF.

The chain recombines TRBV6-2 or TRBV6-3 with TRBJ2-2; D perhaps matches TRBD1 (6 bases). This CDR3 is built from 15 residues. Trimming pared 7 bases from V and 6 bases from J, leaving 18 bases between. Germline assignment: CDR1 MNHEY and CDR2 SVGEGT. The CDR3 DNA reads as TGTGCCAGCATGGGGGCCGTCATGGGATCCGGGGAGCTGTTTTTT. Protein product: CASMGAVMGSGELFF.

In this sample, this clonotype turned up many times. V gene TRBV6-2 or TRBV6-3 combines with J gene TRBJ1-6; maybe TRBD1 (5 bases). V lost 2 bases and J lost 7, with 21 bases in between. The germline CDR1 and CDR2 sequences are MNHEY and SVGEGT. The length of the CDR3 is 18 residues. The CDR3 reads CASSYLSGDAVGNSPLHF. CDR3 sequence (DNA): TGTGCCAGCAGTTACCTATCCGGGGACGCTGTAGGGAATTCACCCCTCCACTTT.

This clonotype appeared a few times. J is TRBJ2-5 and V is TRBV27; the match to TRBD1 covers 7 bases. The V segment lost 6 bases and the J segment 2 bases; nucleotides outside the gene matches: 9. The CDR3 covers 15 residues. The V gene's germline CDR1 is MNHEY and CDR2 SMNVEV (reference sequence). The CDR3 reads CASSLSEQGQETQYF. CDR3 in DNA: TGTGCCAGCAGCCTTTCCGAACAGGGGCAAGAGACCCAGTACTTC.

The chain links TRBV6-1 to TRBJ2-1; 8 bases agree with TRBD1. Trimming took 5 bases from V and 5 from J; bases not matched to a gene: 14. Germline loops: CDR1 MNHNS, CDR2 SASEGT. This CDR3 region has 17 residues. CDR3 nucleotides: TGTGCCAGCAGTTACGTACTCGGACAGGGACCCAACAATGAGCAGTTCTTC. Protein sequence: CASSYVLGQGPNNEQFF.

The chain has TRBV10-2 and TRBJ2-3; 10 nucleotides line up with TRBD2. Germline V gene sequence: CDR1 WSHSY, CDR2 SAAADI. CDR3 length: 19 residues. The V and J ends lost 7 bases and 2 bases, in that order; junction bases with no gene match: 18. CDR3 sequence: CASMEPGTSEEEDTDTQYF. CDR3 DNA: TGCGCCAGCATGGAACCCGGGACTAGCGAGGAGGAAGACACAGATACGCAGTATTTT.